The T cell receptor beta chain under discussion was sequenced for a study of blood T cell repertoires in COVID-19. The study drew participants aged about 18 to 89 years from roughly 25 US areas. Each participant's cohort was designated according to participant-reported clinical history. In the original workflow: Amplified reference gene primers provided the basis for estimating nucleated cell counts. Assay used: immunoSEQ multiplex PCR; TCRdb lists only in-frame clones, some missing. That table furnishes V, J and clone size, whereas the DNA furnished D and trimming. The top ten clones hold nearly 2% of a sample with fewer than 500,000 clones, around 90% of them seen once. Germline CDR1 reads MNHEY; CDR2 reads SVGEGT. The CDR3 totals 16 residues. Unmatched junction bases numbered 7, after V lost 6 bases and J lost 2 bases.

The receptor comes from a woman aged 18-29 years with acute COVID-19. V and J are TRBV6-2 or TRBV6-3 and TRBJ2-2, with TRBD2 matching over 9 bases. The sample was PBMCs or T cells enriched from blood (not recorded which). The CDR3, as DNA: TGTGCCAGCAGCCGCCATAGCGGGGGTAACACCGGGGAGCTGTTTTTT. Translating it yields CASSRHSGGNTGELFF.